These 24 T cell receptor beta chains share one sample of origin, sequenced in a study of patients and donors after allogeneic stem cell transplantation (TCRdb year 2020). Library construction relied on RT-PCR. Sequencing was carried out with a NextSeq 550. The public reads were run again by TCRdb, first through fastp at Q25 and then through MiXCR, and only productive beta chains were kept. Here each entry gathers all rows of one CDR3 protein and keeps the most common genes and DNA. This sample has about 87,000 distinct CDR3 sequences in its table, and roughly 5.1% of those were observed once. The biggest ten clones account for about 2.5% of the sample. The specimen was blood, either unsorted or a sorted T cell fraction (not recorded which). These receptors were collected from a human donor who was either an allogeneic HSCT recipient or a stem cell or donor lymphocyte infusion donor (not recorded which). It is not recorded whose cells these are; they may come from a transplant donor.

This chain joins TRBV5-4 and TRBJ2-3, with D possibly matching TRBD1 (5 bases). The V gene's germline CDR1 is SGHNT and CDR2 YYREEE (reference sequence). The CDR3 is 15 residues long. Trimming removed 4 bases at V and 2 bases at J, with 14 bases between. DNA for the CDR3: TGTGCCAGCAGCCGCGCTGGGGCAGCCACAGATACGCAGTATTTT. Its protein product is CASSRAGAATDTQYF.

In this sample, this clonotype turned up many times. The chain combines TRBV20-1 with TRBJ1-1, with 7 bases that match TRBD1. Germline CDR1 DFQATT, CDR2 SNEGSKA (reference sequence). J lost 3 bases, V lost 3 bases, and 10 bases had no gene match. The CDR3 sequence is 15 residues long. The CDR3 bases are TGCAGTGCTAGTGATAGGGGGCGAGGGGACACTGAAGCTTTCTTT. This sequence encodes CSASDRGRGDTEAFF.

This clonotype was recorded many times. V gene TRBV5-1 combines with J gene TRBJ2-7, with 7 bases fitting TRBD2. The CDR3 is made up of 13 amino acids. Germline values: CDR1 SGHRS, CDR2 YFSETQ. Germline trimming cut 3 bases from V and 0 bases from J; bases unmatched to any gene: 0. Here the CDR3 reads CASSSGGSYEQYF. Here the CDR3 DNA reads TGCGCCAGCAGCTCGGGGGGCTCCTACGAGCAGTACTTC.

This clonotype was seen at least ten times. J is TRBJ2-3 and V is TRBV5-1; TRBD2 agrees at 10 bases. After removal of 0 bases from V and 3 bases from J, the junction contained 7 bases not matched to a gene. CDR3 length: 17 amino acids. CDR1 is SGHRS, CDR2 YFSETQ, per germline. CDR3 nucleotide sequence: TGCGCCAGCAGCTTGGAGCTAGCGGGAGTTGGGACAGATACGCAGTATTTT. Amino acids: CASSLELAGVGTDTQYF. The full variable domain, in which reference TRBV5-1 and TRBJ2-3 provide the parts outside the CDR3, is KAGVTQTPRYLIKTRGQQVTLSCSPISGHRSVSWYQQTPGQGLQFLFEYFSETQRNKGNFPGRFSGRQFSNSRSEMNVSTLELGDSALYLCASSLELAGVGTDTQYFGPGTRLTVL.

This clonotype has a count of ten or more. The chain uses TRBV10-3 and TRBJ1-2; 7 bases match TRBD1. The germline gives CDR1 ENHRY, CDR2 SYGVKD. With 2 bases clipped from V and 7 bases from J, the junction kept 10 bases outside the gene matches. The length of the CDR3 is 15 residues. DNA for the CDR3: TGTGCCATCAGTGAGCCCCAAACAGGGGATCCTGGCTACACCTTC. Translated, it gives CAISEPQTGDPGYTF.

In this sample, this clonotype turned up a few times. The chain employs TRBV19 and TRBJ1-1; 8 bases map to TRBD1. Germline V gene lookup returns CDR1 LNHDA and CDR2 SQIVND (reference sequence). The CDR3 extends over 17 amino acids. Unmatched junction bases numbered 11, after V lost 5 bases and J lost 0 bases. The CDR3 spells CASSVGTGRSMNTEAFF. The CDR3 DNA reads as TGTGCCAGTAGTGTAGGGACAGGAAGATCAATGAACACTGAAGCTTTCTTT.

This clonotype was seen ten or more times. The chain recombines TRBV7-7 with TRBJ2-3; D is unresolved. The ends were cut back, 1 base at V and 12 bases at J, with 14 bases in the middle. Germline V gene lookup returns CDR1 SSHAT and CDR2 FNYEAQ (reference sequence). The CDR3 totals 13 residues. The CDR3 here is CASSLVPHARQYF. The CDR3 nucleotides are TGTGCCAGCAGCTTAGTTCCCCATGCACGCCAGTATTTT.

This clonotype has at least ten counts. This chain uses TRBV29-1 with TRBJ1-2; the D gene is possibly TRBD1 (5 bases). The CDR3 covers 12 residues. Germline CDR1 and CDR2: SQVTM and ANQGSEA. V gave up 7 bases and J gave up 8 bases, with 17 bases separating them. The CDR3 DNA is TGCAGCGGGGGACCTATGGGAAAAGGCTACACCTTC. Translated: CSGGPMGKGYTF.

This clonotype was seen a few times. The chain carries TRBV29-1 and TRBJ2-3, with 12 bases fitting TRBD2. Germline V gives CDR1 SQVTM, CDR2 ANQGSEA. The CDR3 runs 15 residues. The trim removed 7 bases at V and 3 bases at J, leaving 8 bases unmatched. CDR3 residues: CSALGLAGGTDTQYF. In DNA form, the CDR3 reads TGCAGCGCCCTTGGGCTAGCGGGAGGGACAGATACGCAGTATTTT.

The chain carries TRBV2 and TRBJ1-6; D gene uncertain. The CDR3 is 11 residues long. Germline-derived CDR1 and CDR2 are SNHLY and FYNNEI. The germline V and J ends were trimmed by 7 bases and 8 bases, with 6 bases remaining between them. This chain's CDR3 is CASNQDSPLHF. The CDR3 nucleotides are TGTGCCAGCAATCAGGATTCACCCCTCCACTTT.

This clonotype occurred many times. The genes are TRBV6-1 and TRBJ2-2, with a tentative D call TRBD2 (5 bases). This CDR3 is 15 amino acids long. Germline V CDR1 and CDR2: MNHNS, SASEGT. Deletions cut 4 bases from V and 7 bases from J, with 16 bases between. The CDR3 here is CASSGLGGLVGELFF. In DNA, the CDR3 is TGTGCCAGCAGTGGCCTTGGAGGCCTGGTCGGGGAGCTGTTTTTT.

This clonotype showed up many times. This sequence joins TRBV9 and TRBJ2-1, with 12 nucleotides matching TRBD2. Losses at the gene ends were 3 bases for V and 11 bases for J; bases not matched to a gene: 15. The CDR3 extends over 17 amino acids. CDR1 is SGDLS and CDR2 is YYNGEE in the germline V gene. The CDR3 here is CASSGISVRTSGKKQFF. As DNA, the CDR3 is TGTGCCAGCAGCGGAATAAGCGTTAGGACTAGCGGGAAGAAGCAGTTCTTC.

This clonotype was counted many times. The V and J genes are TRBV11-2 and TRBJ1-1; D remains ambiguous. Germline CDR1 and CDR2: SGHAT and FQNNGV. The V end lost 4 bases, the J end lost 0 bases, and 12 bases lay between the germline ends. The CDR3 covers 15 residues. The CDR3 loop reads CASSSPPRLNTEAFF. The DNA of the CDR3 is TGTGCCAGCAGCTCTCCGCCGCGGTTGAACACTGAAGCTTTCTTT.

This clonotype has a count of ten or more. The rearrangement uses TRBV4-1 and TRBJ2-3, with 8 bases lining up with TRBD2. J gave up 0 bases and V 1 base, and 3 bases lay outside the gene matches. CDR3 size: 16 residues. Germline V gene lookup returns CDR1 MGHRA and CDR2 YSYEKL. The CDR3 loop is CASSQGLASSTDTQYF. The CDR3 bases are TGCGCCAGCAGCCAAGGACTAGCGTCCAGCACAGATACGCAGTATTTT.

This clonotype has at least ten counts. The chain joins TRBV11-2 to TRBJ2-5; 13 bases are a match to TRBD2. The V gene's germline CDR1 is SGHAT and CDR2 FQNNGV. The CDR3 has 15 amino acids. V lost 6 bases, J lost 5 bases, and 6 bases stayed unmatched. CDR3 region: CASSHGLAGAETQYF. CDR3 in DNA: TGTGCCAGCAGTCACGGACTAGCGGGGGCGGAGACCCAGTACTTC.

This clonotype was counted many times. The J gene is TRBJ1-2, the V gene TRBV18; the D gene is possibly TRBD1 (5 bases). Between the trimmed V and J ends, which lost 2 bases and 3 bases, there was a span of 7 bases. This CDR3 is 13 amino acids long. Germline lookup yields CDR1 KGHSH and CDR2 LQKENI. The CDR3 loop is CASSPEQDYGYTF. CDR3 in DNA: TGTGCCAGCTCACCAGAACAGGACTATGGCTACACCTTC.

The chain employs TRBV18 and TRBJ1-1, with D maybe TRBD1 (6 bases). The CDR3 has 13 residues. V lost 4 bases and J 5 bases, leaving 11 bases between the germline ends. Germline assignment: CDR1 KGHSH and CDR2 LQKENI. CDR3: CASSQNRETEAFF. The CDR3, as DNA: TGTGCCAGCTCACAAAACAGGGAAACTGAAGCTTTCTTT.

CDR3 bases: TGTGCCAGCAAAACCTCTTCTGGAAACGAAGCTTTCTTT. Protein: CASKTSSGNEAFF. The gene calls are TRBV27 and TRBJ1-1; no clear D. Per germline, CDR1 MNHEY and CDR2 SMNVEV (reference sequence). Trimming stripped 7 bases from V and 8 bases from J, with 17 bases between. CDR3 length: 13 residues.

This clonotype was seen only a few times. The rearrangement joins TRBV7-6 to TRBJ2-7; D unclear. Germline V lookup: CDR1 SGHVS, CDR2 FNYEAQ. The CDR3 has 15 amino acids. V was clipped by 4 bases and J by 6 bases, with 19 bases between them. CDR3 DNA: TGTGCCAGCAGCTCCCCTGGCGTGGGCGAATCCGAGCAGTACTTC. It codes for CASSSPGVGESEQYF.

This clonotype came up many times. This chain connects TRBV29-1 to TRBJ2-1; D may be TRBD1 (6 bases). This CDR3 has 12 residues. CDR1 is SQVTM and CDR2 is ANQGSEA in the germline V gene. V lost 3 bases and J 4 bases, leaving 7 bases between the germline ends. The CDR3 region has the DNA TGCAGCGTTGATCAGGGGTACAATGAGCAGTTCTTC. Protein product: CSVDQGYNEQFF.

There are many counts of this clonotype. The gene calls are TRBV15 and TRBJ2-1, with no clear D. V shed 0 bases and J shed 4 bases, with 13 bases lying between them. Germline CDR1 is LNHNV and CDR2 is YYDKDF (reference sequence). The CDR3 loop spans 16 amino acids. This CDR3 is CATSRDPRSSYNEQFF. The CDR3 DNA reads TGTGCCACCAGCAGAGACCCTAGGTCGTCATACAATGAGCAGTTCTTC.

The V and J genes are TRBV5-4 and TRBJ2-1, with TRBD2 matching 7 bases. Germline CDR1 and CDR2: SGHNT and YYREEE (reference sequence). V shed 0 bases, J shed 7 bases, and the junction held 7 bases outside the gene matches. The CDR3 extends over 15 amino acids. The CDR3 sequence: CASSLAGGPRNEQFF. The DNA for the CDR3 is TGTGCCAGCAGCTTGGCGGGGGGACCGCGGAATGAGCAGTTCTTC. Complete variable domain (other parts from reference TRBV5-4 and TRBJ2-1): ETGVTQSPTHLIKTRGQQVTLRCSSQSGHNTVSWYQQALGQGPQFIFQYYREEENGRGNFPPRFSGLQFPNYSSELNVNALELDDSALYLCASSLAGGPRNEQFFGPGTRLTVL.

This clonotype was seen repeatedly, ten times or more. The gene calls are TRBV6-5 and TRBJ2-1, with TRBD2 identical over 8 bases. J lost 6 bases, V lost 0 bases, and 10 bases had no gene match. This CDR3 has 17 amino acids. The germline CDR1 and CDR2 sequences are MNHEY and SVGAGI. CDR3 DNA sequence: TGTGCCAGCAGTTACTCGTTAGGCGGGAGCGGGGGCAATGAGCAGTTCTTC. Residues: CASSYSLGGSGGNEQFF.

This rearrangement joins TRBV3-1 to TRBJ2-3; D not resolved. This CDR3 is 14 amino acids long. CDR1 is LGHDT and CDR2 is YNNKEL in the germline V gene (reference sequence). V gave up 1 base and J gave up 4 bases, with 9 bases separating them. The CDR3 loop is CASSQGVVADTQYF. CDR3 in DNA: TGTGCCAGCAGCCAAGGGGTCGTGGCAGATACGCAGTATTTT.